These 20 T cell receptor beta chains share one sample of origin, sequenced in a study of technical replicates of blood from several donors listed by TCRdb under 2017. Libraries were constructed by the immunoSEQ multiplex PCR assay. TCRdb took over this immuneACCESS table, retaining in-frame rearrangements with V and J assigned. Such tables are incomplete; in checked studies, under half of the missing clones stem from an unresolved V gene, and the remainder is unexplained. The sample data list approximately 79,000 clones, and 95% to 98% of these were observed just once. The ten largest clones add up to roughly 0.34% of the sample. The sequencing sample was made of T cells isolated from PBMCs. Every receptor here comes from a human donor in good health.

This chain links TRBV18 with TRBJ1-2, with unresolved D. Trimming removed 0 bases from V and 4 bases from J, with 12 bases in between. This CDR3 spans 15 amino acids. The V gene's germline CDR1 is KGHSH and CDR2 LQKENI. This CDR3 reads CASSPPNLPGYGYTF. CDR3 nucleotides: TGTGCCAGCTCACCACCGAACCTTCCAGGCTATGGCTACACCTTC.

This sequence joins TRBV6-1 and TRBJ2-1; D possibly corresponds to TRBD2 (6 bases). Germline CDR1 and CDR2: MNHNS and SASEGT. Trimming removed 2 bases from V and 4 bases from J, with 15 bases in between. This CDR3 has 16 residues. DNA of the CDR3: TGTGCCAGCAGTGAACGTCCGAGCGGGCTATACAATGAGCAGTTCTTC. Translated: CASSERPSGLYNEQFF.

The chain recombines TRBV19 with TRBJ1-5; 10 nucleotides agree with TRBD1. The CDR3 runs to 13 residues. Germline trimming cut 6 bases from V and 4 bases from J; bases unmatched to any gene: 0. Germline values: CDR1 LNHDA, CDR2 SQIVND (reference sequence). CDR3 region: CASRDRGNQPQHF. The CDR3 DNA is TGTGCCAGTAGGGACAGGGGGAATCAGCCCCAGCATTTT.

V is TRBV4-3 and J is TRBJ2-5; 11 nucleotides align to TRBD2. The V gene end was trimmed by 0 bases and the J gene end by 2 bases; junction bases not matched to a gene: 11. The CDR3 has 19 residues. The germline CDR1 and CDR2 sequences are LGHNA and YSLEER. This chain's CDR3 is CASSQDLVLAGVGQETQYF. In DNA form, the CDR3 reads TGCGCCAGCAGCCAAGATCTAGTACTAGCGGGAGTAGGGCAAGAGACCCAGTACTTC.

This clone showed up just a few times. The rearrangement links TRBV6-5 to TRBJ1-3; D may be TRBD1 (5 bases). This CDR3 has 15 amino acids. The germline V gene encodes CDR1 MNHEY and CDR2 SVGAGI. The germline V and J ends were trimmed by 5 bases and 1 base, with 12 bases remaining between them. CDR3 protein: CASSRGKDSGNTIYF. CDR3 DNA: TGTGCCAGCAGTCGGGGGAAGGATTCTGGAAACACCATATATTTT.

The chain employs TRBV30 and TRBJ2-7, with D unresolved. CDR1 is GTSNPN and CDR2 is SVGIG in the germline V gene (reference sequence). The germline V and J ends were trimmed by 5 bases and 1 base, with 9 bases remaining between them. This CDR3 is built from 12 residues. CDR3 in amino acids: CAWSISSYEQYF. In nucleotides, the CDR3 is TGTGCCTGGTCCATCAGTTCCTACGAGCAGTACTTC. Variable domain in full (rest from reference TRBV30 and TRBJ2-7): SQTIHQWPATLVQPVGSPLSLECTVEGTSNPNLYWYRQAAGRGLQLLFYSVGIGQISSEVPQNLSASRPQDRQFILSSKKLLLSDSGFYLCAWSISSYEQYFGPGTRLTVT.

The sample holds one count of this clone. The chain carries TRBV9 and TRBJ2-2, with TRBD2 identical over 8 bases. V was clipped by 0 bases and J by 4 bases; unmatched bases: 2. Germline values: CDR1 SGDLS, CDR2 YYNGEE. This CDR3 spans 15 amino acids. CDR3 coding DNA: TGTGCCAGCAGCGTAGCGGGAGGGGCCACCGGGGAGCTGTTTTTT. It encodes CASSVAGGATGELFF. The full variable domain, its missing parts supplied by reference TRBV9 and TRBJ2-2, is DSGVTQTPKHLITATGQRVTLRCSPRSGDLSVYWYQQSLDQGLQFLIQYYNGEERAKGNILERFSAQQFPDLHSELNLSSLELGDSALYFCASSVAGGATGELFFGEGSRLTVL.

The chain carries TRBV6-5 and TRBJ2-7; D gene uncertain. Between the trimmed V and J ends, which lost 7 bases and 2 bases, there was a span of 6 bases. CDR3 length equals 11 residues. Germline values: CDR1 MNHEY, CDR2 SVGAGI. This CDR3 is CASTSTYEQYF. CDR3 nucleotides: TGTGCCAGCACCTCTACCTACGAGCAGTACTTC.

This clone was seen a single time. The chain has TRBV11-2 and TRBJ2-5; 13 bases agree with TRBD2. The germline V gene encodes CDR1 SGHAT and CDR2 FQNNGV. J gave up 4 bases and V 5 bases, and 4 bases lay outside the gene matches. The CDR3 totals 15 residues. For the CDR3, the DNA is TGTGCCAGCAGCCGACTAGCGGGAGGTGTAGAGACCCAGTACTTC. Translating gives CASSRLAGGVETQYF.

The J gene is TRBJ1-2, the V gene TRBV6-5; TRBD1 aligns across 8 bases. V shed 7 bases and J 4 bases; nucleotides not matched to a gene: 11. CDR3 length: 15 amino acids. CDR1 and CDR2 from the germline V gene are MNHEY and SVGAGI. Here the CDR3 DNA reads TGTGCCAGCAATACATTACGACAGGGGACCTATGGCTACACCTTC. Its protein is CASNTLRQGTYGYTF.

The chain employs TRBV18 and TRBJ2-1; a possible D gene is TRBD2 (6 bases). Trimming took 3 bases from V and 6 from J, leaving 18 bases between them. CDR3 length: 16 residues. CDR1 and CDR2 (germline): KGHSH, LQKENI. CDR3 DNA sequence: TGTGCCAGCTCACCCCTGGTAGCGGCCCAGACCAATGAGCAGTTCTTC. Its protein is CASSPLVAAQTNEQFF.

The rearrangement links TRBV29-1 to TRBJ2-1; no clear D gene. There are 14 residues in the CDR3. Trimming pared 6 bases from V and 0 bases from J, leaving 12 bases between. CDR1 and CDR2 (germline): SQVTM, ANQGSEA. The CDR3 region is CSVNLASSYNEQFF. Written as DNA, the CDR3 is TGCAGCGTAAATTTAGCTAGCTCCTACAATGAGCAGTTCTTC.

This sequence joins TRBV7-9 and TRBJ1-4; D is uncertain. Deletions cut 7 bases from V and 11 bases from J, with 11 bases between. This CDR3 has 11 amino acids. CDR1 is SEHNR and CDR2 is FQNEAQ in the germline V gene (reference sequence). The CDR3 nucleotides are TGTGCCAGCACCTCAGGCCTTAAACTGTTTTTT. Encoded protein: CASTSGLKLFF. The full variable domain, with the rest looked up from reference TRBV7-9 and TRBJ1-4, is DTGVSQNPRHKITKRGQNVTFRCDPISEHNRLYWYRQTLGQGPEFLTYFQNEAQLEKSRLLSDRFSAERPKGSFSTLEIQRTEQGDSAMYLCASTSGLKLFFGSGTQLSVL.

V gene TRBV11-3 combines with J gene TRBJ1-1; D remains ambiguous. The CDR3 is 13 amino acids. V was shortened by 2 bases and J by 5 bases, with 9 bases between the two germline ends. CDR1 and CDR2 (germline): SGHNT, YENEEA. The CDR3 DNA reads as TGTGCCAGCAGCTTATTCTCTTCGACTGAAGCTTTCTTT. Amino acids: CASSLFSSTEAFF.

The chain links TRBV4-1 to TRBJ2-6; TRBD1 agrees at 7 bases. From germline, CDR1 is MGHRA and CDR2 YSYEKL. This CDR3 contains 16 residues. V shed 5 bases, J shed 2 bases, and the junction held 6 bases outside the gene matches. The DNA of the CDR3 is TGCGCCAGCAGCATAGGGACAGAGCCTGGGGCCAACGTCCTGACTTTC. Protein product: CASSIGTEPGANVLTF.

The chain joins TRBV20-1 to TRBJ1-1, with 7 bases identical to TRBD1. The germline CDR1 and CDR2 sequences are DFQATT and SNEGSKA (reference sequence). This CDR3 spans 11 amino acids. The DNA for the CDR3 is TGCAGCCCAGGGGGGCTCACTGAAGCTTTCTTT. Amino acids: CSPGGLTEAFF.

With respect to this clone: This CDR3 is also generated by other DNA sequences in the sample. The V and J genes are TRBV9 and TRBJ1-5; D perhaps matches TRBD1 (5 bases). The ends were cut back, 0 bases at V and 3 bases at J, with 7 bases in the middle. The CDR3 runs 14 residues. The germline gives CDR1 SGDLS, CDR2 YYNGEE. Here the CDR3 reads CASSVAGYNQPQHF. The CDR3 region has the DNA TGTGCCAGCAGCGTAGCAGGGTACAATCAGCCCCAGCATTTT.

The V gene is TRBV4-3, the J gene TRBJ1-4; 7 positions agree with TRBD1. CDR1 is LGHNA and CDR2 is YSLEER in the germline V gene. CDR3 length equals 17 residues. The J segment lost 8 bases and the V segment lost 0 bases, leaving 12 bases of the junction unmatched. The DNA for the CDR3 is TGCGCCAGCAGCCAAGATGGTGAGGGGGCGGAGGGGGAAAAACTGTTTTTT. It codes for CASSQDGEGAEGEKLFF.

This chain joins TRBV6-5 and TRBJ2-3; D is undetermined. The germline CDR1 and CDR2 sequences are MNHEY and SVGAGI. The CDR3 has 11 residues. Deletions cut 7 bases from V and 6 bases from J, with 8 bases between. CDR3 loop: CASTFLDTQYF. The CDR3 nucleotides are TGTGCCAGCACCTTCCTTGATACGCAGTATTTT.

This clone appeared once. The CDR3 sequence is CASSQSVRTGDGEKLFF. DNA of the CDR3: TGCGCCAGCAGTCAGTCGGTTCGGACAGGGGATGGTGAAAAACTGTTTTTT. This chain connects TRBV23-1 to TRBJ1-4; TRBD1 matches at 9 bases. TRBV23-1 is treated as an ORF (open reading frame) with a function not yet certain. The CDR3 spans 17 residues. V dropped 3 bases and J dropped 7; count of bases not matched to a gene: 12.